These 28 T cell receptor beta chains share one sample of origin, sequenced in a study of blood T cell repertoires in COVID-19. Assay used: immunoSEQ multiplex PCR; TCRdb lists only in-frame clones, some missing. This sample yields about 350,000 clones, of which about 90% are seen a single time; 1% belongs to the top ten. Sequencing used PBMCs or T cells enriched from blood (not recorded which). The receptor source for this set is a woman aged 25-40 years who had been exposed to COVID-19.

The rearrangement links TRBV28 to TRBJ1-2, with TRBD1 matching 8 bases. This CDR3 is 20 amino acids long. Germline V gives CDR1 MDHEN, CDR2 SYDVKM. V was clipped by 2 bases and J by 1 base; unmatched bases: 18. The CDR3 DNA is TGTGCCAGCAGTTTACCCCTCTCGGGGCAGGGGGCCGTGCTTAACTATGGCTACACCTTC. Amino acid sequence: CASSLPLSGQGAVLNYGYTF.

The table lists this clone with a few counts. V usage is TRBV27 and J usage is TRBJ1-1; 8 nucleotides align to TRBD1. CDR3 length: 17 amino acids. CDR1 and CDR2 from the germline V gene are MNHEY and SMNVEV (reference sequence). V was pared by 4 bases and J by 0 bases, with 10 bases of the junction left unmatched. The chain's CDR3 is CASSWSGTGYMNTEAFF. Here the CDR3 DNA reads TGTGCCAGCAGTTGGTCCGGGACAGGATACATGAACACTGAAGCTTTCTTT.

The chain couples TRBV5-1 to TRBJ2-7, with D perhaps TRBD1 (6 bases). This CDR3 spans 14 amino acids. CDR1 SGHRS and CDR2 YFSETQ come from the germline V gene. V was trimmed by 0 bases and J by 12 bases, leaving 19 bases between them. DNA of the CDR3: TGCGCCAGCAGCTTGGCCGGGACACCCTCCTCTGGGTACTTC. Protein product: CASSLAGTPSSGYF.

The chain joins TRBV30 to TRBJ2-3; a weak D match, TRBD2 (5 bases). The germline V gene has CDR1 GTSNPN and CDR2 SVGIG (reference sequence). V was cut by 5 bases and J by 8 bases, with 14 bases left in between. The CDR3 is 12 amino acids. DNA of the CDR3: TGTGCCTGGGGTGCGGGCGGGCCTACGCAGTATTTT. Its translation is CAWGAGGPTQYF.

The table lists this clone with a count of one. This chain uses TRBV14 with TRBJ2-3; 7 nucleotides line up with TRBD1. Trimming cost V 4 bases and J 6 bases; bases outside gene matches: 7. Per the germline V gene, CDR1 is SGHDN and CDR2 is FVKESK. CDR3 length: 14 residues. The CDR3 protein is CASSPWTGDDTQYF. CDR3 DNA sequence: TGTGCCAGCAGCCCCTGGACAGGCGACGATACGCAGTATTTT. Supplemented by reference TRBV14 and TRBJ2-3, the full variable domain reads EAGVTQFPSHSVIEKGQTVTLRCDPISGHDNLYWYRRVMGKEIKFLLHFVKESKQDESGMPNNRFLAERTGGTYSTLKVQPAELEDSGVYFCASSPWTGDDTQYFGPGTRLTVL.

The V and J genes are TRBV21-1 and TRBJ1-1; TRBD1 was called by the table and not checked on the DNA. TRBV21-1 counts as a pseudogene. CDR3 size: 19 residues. In DNA form, the CDR3 reads TGTGCCAGCAGCAAAGCTACCCCGGGACAGGGAGTCTCGGACACTGAAGCTTTCTTT. As protein: CASSKATPGQGVSDTEAFF.

CDR3 nucleotide sequence: TGTGCCAGCTCACCAGACCGACATAGCAATCAGCCCCAGCATTTT. Its protein product is CASSPDRHSNQPQHF. The genes are TRBV18 and TRBJ1-5; D remains unclear. The CDR3 is 15 amino acids. With 2 bases removed from V and 0 bases from J, the gap between germline ends came to 8 bases. From germline, CDR1 is KGHSH and CDR2 LQKENI.

This chain links TRBV5-1 with TRBJ2-7, with TRBD2 as a possible D gene (5 bases). This CDR3 is 16 amino acids long. In germline, CDR1 is SGHRS, CDR2 YFSETQ. V dropped 7 bases and J dropped 4 bases, with 24 bases sitting between them. The CDR3 DNA is TGCGCCAGCTGGGATTTAGATGGGAGCGGTGATTACGAGCAGTACTTC. Amino acid sequence: CASWDLDGSGDYEQYF.

J is TRBJ1-3 and V is TRBV6-4; 9 nucleotides match TRBD1. The CDR3 sequence is 15 residues long. Trimming took 3 bases from V and 2 from J; bases not matched to a gene: 2. Germline V gives CDR1 MRHNA, CDR2 SNTAGT. This CDR3 is CASSEGQGAGNTIYF. As DNA, the CDR3 is TGTGCCAGCAGTGAGGGACAGGGAGCTGGAAACACCATATATTTT.

The CDR3 here is CASSKGHEQFF. CDR3 nucleotides: TGTGCCAGCAGTAAGGGGCACGAGCAGTTCTTC. The chain couples TRBV27 to TRBJ2-1; tentative D call: TRBD1 (5 bases). Trimming took 5 bases from V and 10 from J, leaving 9 bases between them. The CDR3 has 11 residues. Germline V CDR1 and CDR2: MNHEY, SMNVEV (reference sequence).

The chain is built from TRBV7-3 and TRBJ2-1; 8 bases are a match to TRBD2. Germline V CDR1 and CDR2: SGHTA, FQGTGA. J lost 13 bases, V lost 5 bases, and 10 bases had no gene match. This CDR3 has 13 amino acids. The CDR3 spells CASSPDSREGQFF. As DNA, the CDR3 is TGTGCCAGCAGCCCCGATTCTCGGGAGGGCCAGTTCTTC.

The chain combines TRBV10-3 with TRBJ2-5, with D possibly TRBD2 on 6 matching bases. The V gene's germline CDR1 is ENHRY and CDR2 SYGVKD. This CDR3 has 19 residues. V shed 0 bases and J shed 0 bases, with 20 bases lying between them. The CDR3 reads CAISESEIMGLLYQETQYF. The CDR3 DNA follows: TGTGCCATCAGTGAGTCGGAGATTATGGGACTTTTGTACCAAGAGACCCAGTACTTC.

The V and J genes are TRBV19 and TRBJ2-7; D call uncertain. Germline V gives CDR1 LNHDA, CDR2 SQIVND (reference sequence). The CDR3 is made up of 14 amino acids. The V end lost 3 bases, the J end lost 0 bases, and 9 bases lay between the germline ends. The CDR3 loop is CASSISDTSYEQYF. In nucleotides, the CDR3 is TGTGCCAGTAGTATCAGTGACACCTCCTACGAGCAGTACTTC. The whole variable domain, remainder taken from reference TRBV19 and TRBJ2-7, is DGGITQSPKYLFRKEGQNVTLSCEQNLNHDAMYWYRQDPGQGLRLIYYSQIVNDFQKGDIAEGYSVSREKKESFPLTVTSAQKNPTAFYLCASSISDTSYEQYFGPGTRLTVT.

V is TRBV2 and J is TRBJ1-6; no clear D. The CDR3 runs 15 residues. Trimming removed 6 bases from V and 0 bases from J, with 9 bases in between. Germline V gene data show CDR1 as SNHLY and CDR2 as FYNNEI. The CDR3 DNA is TGTGCCAGCAGGGAGGAGAGCTCCTATAATTCACCCCTCCACTTT. It yields the protein CASREESSYNSPLHF.

This chain uses TRBV6-1 with TRBJ2-5, with 7 nucleotides matching TRBD1. Germline CDR1 is MNHNS and CDR2 is SASEGT. J lost 4 bases, V lost 1 base, and 9 bases had no gene match. The CDR3 is 16 residues long. Written as DNA, the CDR3 is TGTGCCAGCAGTGAAGGGTACAGGGGATGGGTAGAGACCCAGTACTTC. Protein product: CASSEGYRGWVETQYF.

The rearrangement uses TRBV7-7 and TRBJ2-3, with no clear D. V dropped 5 bases and J dropped 0 bases, with 9 bases sitting between them. The CDR3 runs to 14 residues. Germline CDR1 is SSHAT and CDR2 is FNYEAQ (reference sequence). The CDR3 bases are TGTGCCAGCAGCCCGACTCCTAGCACAGATACGCAGTATTTT. This translates into CASSPTPSTDTQYF.

V usage is TRBV5-8 and J usage is TRBJ1-2; D gene uncertain. CDR3 length: 13 amino acids. V was cut by 0 bases and J by 2 bases, with 5 bases left in between. Germline assignment: CDR1 SGHTS and CDR2 YDEGEE. CDR3: CASSLDRNYGYTF. The CDR3 DNA reads as TGTGCCAGCAGCTTGGATCGGAACTATGGCTACACCTTC.

The rearrangement uses TRBV12-3 or TRBV12-4 and TRBJ2-7; D may be TRBD1 (5 bases). V dropped 6 bases and J dropped 1 base, with 10 bases sitting between them. The CDR3 covers 13 residues. The CDR3 is CASRPGYSYEQYF. CDR3 DNA sequence: TGTGCCAGCAGACCAGGGTATTCCTACGAGCAGTACTTC.

The chain uses TRBV6-5 and TRBJ1-2, with 11 positions matching TRBD1. Germline lookup yields CDR1 MNHEY and CDR2 SVGAGI. The CDR3 length is 14 residues. Losses at the gene ends were 8 bases for V and 5 bases for J; bases not matched to a gene: 7. CDR3 in amino acids: CASPGQGVSYGYTF. Written as DNA, the CDR3 is TGTGCCAGCCCGGGACAGGGGGTTAGTTATGGCTACACCTTC.

The genes are TRBV9 and TRBJ2-3, with 8 bases matching TRBD2. CDR1 is SGDLS, CDR2 YYNGEE, per germline. This CDR3 has 16 amino acids. V dropped 0 bases and J dropped 2; count of bases not matched to a gene: 5. The CDR3 nucleotides read TGTGCCAGCAGCGTAGGGGCGGGAGGTCCCACAGATACGCAGTATTTT. This gives the protein CASSVGAGGPTDTQYF.

The V and J genes are TRBV12-3 or TRBV12-4 and TRBJ1-2; D may be TRBD1 (5 bases). The CDR3 spans 12 residues. V was clipped by 3 bases and J by 7 bases, with 9 bases between them. CDR3 DNA: TGTGCCAGCAGTTTGGGGGGAGGTGGCTACACCTTC. It specifies CASSLGGGGYTF.

The chain uses TRBV24-1 and TRBJ1-5; D unclear. Trimming removed 0 bases from V and 4 bases from J, with 3 bases in between. The CDR3 is 13 amino acids. Germline V gene data show CDR1 as KGHDR and CDR2 as SFDVKD. CDR3 coding DNA: TGTGCCACCAGTGATTTGTATAATCAGCCCCAGCATTTT. Amino acid sequence: CATSDLYNQPQHF.

This clone was picked up one time. The chain combines TRBV24-1 with TRBJ1-2; no firm D call. V dropped 5 bases and J dropped 8 bases, with 14 bases sitting between them. The length of the CDR3 is 13 residues. Germline loops: CDR1 KGHDR, CDR2 SFDVKD. Written as DNA, the CDR3 is TGTGCCACCAGTGTGGAGAATAACTTAGGCTACACCTTC. As protein: CATSVENNLGYTF.

This clone was found a few times. The chain has TRBV25-1 and TRBJ2-7, with a tentative D call TRBD2 (5 bases). The V end was cut by 10 bases, the J end by 6 bases, with 13 bases between. Germline V CDR1 and CDR2: MGHDK, SYGVNS. This CDR3 region has 11 residues. CDR3 DNA sequence: TGTGCCATTTCGCGGGCGGGCGAGCAGTACTTC. This sequence encodes CAISRAGEQYF.

The V gene is TRBV4-1, the J gene TRBJ1-3, with a tentative D call TRBD1 (6 bases). V was clipped by 1 base and J by 4 bases, with 11 bases between them. The CDR3 contains 15 residues. The germline V gene has CDR1 MGHRA and CDR2 YSYEKL. DNA for the CDR3: TGCGCCAGCAGCCAAGCCGGGACACCCGGAAACACCATATATTTT. As protein: CASSQAGTPGNTIYF.

The chain uses TRBV7-6 and TRBJ1-1; TRBD1 aligns across 8 bases. The CDR3 totals 14 residues. From germline, CDR1 is SGHVS and CDR2 FNYEAQ. After removal of 7 bases from V and 1 base from J, the junction contained 5 bases not matched to a gene. CDR3 in amino acids: CASTPGTGNTEAFF. CDR3 in DNA: TGTGCCAGCACCCCCGGGACAGGGAACACTGAAGCTTTCTTT. The whole variable domain, filled in from reference TRBV7-6 and TRBJ1-1, reads GAGVSQSPRYKVTKRGQDVALRCDPISGHVSLYWYRQALGQGPEFLTYFNYEAQQDKSGLPNDRFSAERPEGSISTLTIQRTEQRDSAMYRCASTPGTGNTEAFFGQGTRLTVV.

The J gene is TRBJ2-3, the V gene TRBV11-2, with 10 bases lining up with TRBD1. The CDR3 has 19 amino acids. The germline V gene has CDR1 SGHAT and CDR2 FQNNGV. V gave up 4 bases and J gave up 5 bases; unmatched junction bases: 18. CDR3: CASSSTPGQGPHDVDTQYF. The CDR3 DNA reads TGTGCCAGCAGCTCTACCCCGGGACAGGGGCCGCACGACGTAGATACGCAGTATTTT.

The chain is built from TRBV13 and TRBJ1-1; perhaps TRBD1 as D (5 bases). Germline values: CDR1 PRHDT, CDR2 FYEKMQ (reference sequence). Trimming stripped 1 base from V and 1 base from J, with 7 bases between. The CDR3 loop spans 14 amino acids. The CDR3 reads CASSLERGNTEAFF. In DNA form, the CDR3 reads TGTGCCAGCAGCTTAGAAAGGGGGAACACTGAAGCTTTCTTT.